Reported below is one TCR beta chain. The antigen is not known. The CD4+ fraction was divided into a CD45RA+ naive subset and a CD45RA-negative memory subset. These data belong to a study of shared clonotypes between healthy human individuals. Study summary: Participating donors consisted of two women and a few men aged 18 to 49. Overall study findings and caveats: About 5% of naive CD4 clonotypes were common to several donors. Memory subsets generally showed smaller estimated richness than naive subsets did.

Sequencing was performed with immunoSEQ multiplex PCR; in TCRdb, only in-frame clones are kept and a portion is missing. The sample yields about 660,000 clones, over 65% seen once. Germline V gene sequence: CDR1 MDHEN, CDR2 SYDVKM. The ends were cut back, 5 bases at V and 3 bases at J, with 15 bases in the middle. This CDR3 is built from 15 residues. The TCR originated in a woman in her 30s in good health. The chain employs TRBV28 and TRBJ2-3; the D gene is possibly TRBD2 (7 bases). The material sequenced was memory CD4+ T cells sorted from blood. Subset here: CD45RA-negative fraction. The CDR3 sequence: CASSTHREGTDTQYF. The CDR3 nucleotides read TGTGCCAGCAGTACCCACAGGGAGGGGACAGATACGCAGTATTTT.